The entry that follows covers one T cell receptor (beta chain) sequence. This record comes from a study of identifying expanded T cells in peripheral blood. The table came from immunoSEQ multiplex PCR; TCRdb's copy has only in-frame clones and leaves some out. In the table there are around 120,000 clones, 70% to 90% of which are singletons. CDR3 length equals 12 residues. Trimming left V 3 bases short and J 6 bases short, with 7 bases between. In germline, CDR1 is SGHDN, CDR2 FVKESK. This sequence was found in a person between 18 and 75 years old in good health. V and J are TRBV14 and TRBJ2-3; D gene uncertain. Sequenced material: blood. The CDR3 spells CASSHLADTQYF. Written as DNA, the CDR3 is TGTGCCAGCAGCCATTTGGCCGATACGCAGTATTTT.